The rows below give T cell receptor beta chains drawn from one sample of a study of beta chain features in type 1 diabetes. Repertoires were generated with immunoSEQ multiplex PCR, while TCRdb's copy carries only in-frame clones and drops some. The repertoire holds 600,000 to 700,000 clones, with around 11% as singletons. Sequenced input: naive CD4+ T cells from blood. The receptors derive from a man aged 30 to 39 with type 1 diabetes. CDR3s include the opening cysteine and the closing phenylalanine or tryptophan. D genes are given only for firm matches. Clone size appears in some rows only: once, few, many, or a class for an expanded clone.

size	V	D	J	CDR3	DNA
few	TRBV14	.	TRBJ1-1	CASSPSGTEAFF	TGTGCCAGCAGCCCATCCGGGACTGAAGCTTTCTTT
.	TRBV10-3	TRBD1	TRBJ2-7	CAISEGTGGAYEQYF	TGTGCCATCAGTGAGGGGACAGGGGGCGCGTACGAGCAGTACTTC
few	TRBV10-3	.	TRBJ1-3	CAISESGDALSGNTIYF	TGTGCCATCAGTGAGTCTGGCGACGCTTTATCTGGAAACACCATATATTTT
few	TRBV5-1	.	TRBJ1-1	CASSRIGPHMNTEAFF	TGCGCCAGCAGCCGTATCGGTCCCCATATGAACACTGAAGCTTTCTTT
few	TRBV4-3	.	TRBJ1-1	CASSQEGGREAFF	TGCGCCAGCAGCCAAGAGGGGGGGCGTGAAGCTTTCTTT
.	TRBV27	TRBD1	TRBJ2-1	CASSRGQVNEQFF	TGTGCCAGCAGTAGGGGACAGGTCAATGAGCAGTTCTTC
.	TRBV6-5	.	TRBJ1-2	CASSYNDQGTNYGYTF	TGTGCCAGCAGTTACAATGACCAGGGAACTAACTATGGCTACACCTTC
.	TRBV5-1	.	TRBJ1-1	CASSLQDPTEAFF	TGCGCCAGCAGCTTACAGGATCCCACTGAAGCTTTCTTT
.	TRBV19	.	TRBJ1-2	CASTPTGPANYGYTF	TGTGCCAGTACTCCCACAGGGCCGGCTAACTATGGCTACACCTTC
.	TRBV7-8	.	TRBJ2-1	CASSLPGPGRNNEQFF	TGTGCCAGCAGCTTACCGGGACCCGGTAGGAACAATGAGCAGTTCTTC
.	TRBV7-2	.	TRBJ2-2	CASSLVQFRYGRELFF	TGTGCCAGCAGCTTAGTCCAGTTCCGCTATGGTCGGGAGCTGTTTTTT
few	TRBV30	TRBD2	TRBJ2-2	CAWAGTSGTGELFF	TGTGCCTGGGCCGGGACTAGCGGCACCGGGGAGCTGTTTTTT
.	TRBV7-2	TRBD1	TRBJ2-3	CATSRQGPDTQYF	TGTGCCACCTCTCGACAGGGACCAGATACGCAGTATTTT
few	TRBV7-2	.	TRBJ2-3	CASCLGTDTQYF	TGTGCCAGCTGCCTGGGGACAGATACGCAGTATTTT
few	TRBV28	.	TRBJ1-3	CASKSPSGNTIYF	TGTGCCAGCAAAAGCCCCTCTGGAAACACCATATATTTT
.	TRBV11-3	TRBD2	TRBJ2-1	CASSLVPSGGYNEQFF	TGTGCCAGCAGCTTAGTTCCGAGCGGGGGCTACAATGAGCAGTTCTTC
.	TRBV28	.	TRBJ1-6	CASTPGPSYNSPLHF	TGTGCCAGCACCCCAGGGCCCTCCTATAATTCACCCCTCCACTTT
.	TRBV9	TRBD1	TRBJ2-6	CASSLGQVDVVLTF	TGTGCCAGCAGCCTCGGACAGGTAGACGTCGTCCTGACTTTC
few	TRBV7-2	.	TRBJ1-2	CASSPPGQGYTF	TGTGCCAGCAGCCCTCCGGGACAAGGCTACACCTTC
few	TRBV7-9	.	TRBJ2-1	CASSLEEWYNEQFF	TGTGCCAGCAGCTTAGAAGAGTGGTACAATGAGCAGTTCTTC
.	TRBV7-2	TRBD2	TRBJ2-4	CASSSPRGGENIQYF	TGTGCCAGCAGCTCCCCTCGCGGGGGGGAAAACATTCAGTACTTC
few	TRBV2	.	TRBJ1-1	CASKITGPTEAFF	TGTGCCAGCAAGATTACAGGTCCAACCGAAGCTTTCTTT
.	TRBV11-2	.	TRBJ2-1	CASSPDSRAGGQFF	TGTGCCAGCAGCCCGGACTCCCGGGCAGGCGGGCAGTTCTTC
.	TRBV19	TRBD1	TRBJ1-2	CASTRTGVEYGYTF	TGTGCCAGTACGAGGACAGGGGTTGAGTATGGCTACACCTTC
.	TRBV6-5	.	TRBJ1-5	CASREPGGYGPQHF	TGTGCCAGCAGAGAACCGGGAGGATACGGGCCCCAGCATTTT
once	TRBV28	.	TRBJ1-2	CASSTTGILYGYTF	TGTGCCAGCAGTACAACAGGGATCCTCTATGGCTACACCTTC
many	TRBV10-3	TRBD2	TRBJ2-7	CAISDDRTSHEQYF	TGTGCCATCAGTGATGATCGGACTAGCCACGAGCAGTACTTC
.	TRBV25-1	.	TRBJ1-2	CASSESQGPPYGYTF	TGTGCCAGCAGTGAATCCCAGGGGCCTCCCTATGGCTACACCTTC
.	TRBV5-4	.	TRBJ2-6	CASSLVALSGANVLTF	TGTGCCAGCAGCTTGGTGGCCCTCTCTGGGGCCAACGTCCTGACTTTC
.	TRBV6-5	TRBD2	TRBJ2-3	CASSYRAGGYTDTQYF	TGTGCCAGCAGTTACCGAGCGGGGGGGTACACAGATACGCAGTATTTT
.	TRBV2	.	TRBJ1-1	CARKNTEAFF	TGTGCCAGGAAGAACACTGAAGCTTTCTTT
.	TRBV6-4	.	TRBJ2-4	CASSERRGDIQYF	TGTGCCAGCAGTGAACGAAGAGGGGACATTCAGTACTTC
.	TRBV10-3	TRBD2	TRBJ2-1	CAISESAGGTYNEQFF	TGTGCCATCAGTGAGTCAGCGGGGGGGACTTACAATGAGCAGTTCTTC
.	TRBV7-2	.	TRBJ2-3	CASSSRVQGDTQYF	TGTGCCAGCAGCTCCCGGGTCCAGGGAGATACGCAGTATTTT
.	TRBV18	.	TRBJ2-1	CASSREVTGPYNEQFF	TGTGCCAGCTCACGAGAAGTGACAGGCCCCTACAATGAGCAGTTCTTC
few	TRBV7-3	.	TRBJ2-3	CASSLTPRAGDTQYF	TGTGCCAGCAGCTTAACTCCCAGGGCTGGAGATACGCAGTATTTT